A selection of T cell receptor beta chains follows, all from one sample in a study of T-cell reconstitution after alpha-beta-depleted transplantation in children. TCRdb redid the calling of the PCR reads with MiXCR, one entry per CDR3 protein. The table includes fewer than 400,000 distinct CDR3 sequences, about 20% detected once. The sequenced sample was PBMCs from the stem cell graft donor, obtained from the stem cell graft. These receptors were obtained from a human donor who donated a stem cell graft to a child with acute myeloid leukemia. Both conserved end residues are part of each CDR3. The order of the fields is D gene, J gene, V gene, clone size, CDR3 DNA, CDR3 protein. D genes are given only for firm matches. Not every row has a clone size; where given, it reads once, few, many or a size class.

D gene: -
J gene: TRBJ2-3
V gene: TRBV4-1
clone size: -
CDR3 DNA: TGCGCCAGCAGCCAAGACAACCAGCGGTCCGGGGCTACGCAGTATTTT
CDR3 protein: CASSQDNQRSGATQYF

D gene: -
J gene: TRBJ1-4
V gene: TRBV7-9
clone size: once
CDR3 DNA: TGTGCCAGCAGCTTAGCGGAGACAGGAGGGGAAAAACTGTTTTTT
CDR3 protein: CASSLAETGGEKLFF

D gene: -
J gene: TRBJ2-6
V gene: TRBV15
clone size: few
CDR3 DNA: TGTGCCACCAGCGAGGACTCTACTGGGGCCAACGTCCTGACTTTC
CDR3 protein: CATSEDSTGANVLTF

D gene: -
J gene: TRBJ2-2
V gene: TRBV18
clone size: -
CDR3 DNA: TGTGCCAGCTCACCGCAGGTGACCGGGGAGCTGTTTTTT
CDR3 protein: CASSPQVTGELFF

D gene: -
J gene: TRBJ1-3
V gene: TRBV28
clone size: few
CDR3 DNA: TGTGCCAGCAGTTTATATGGGTCGCGGGACAACACCATATATTTT
CDR3 protein: CASSLYGSRDNTIYF

D gene: -
J gene: TRBJ2-3
V gene: TRBV2
clone size: -
CDR3 DNA: TGTGCCAGCAGCGGGGCCGGGAAAGATACGCAGTATTTT
CDR3 protein: CASSGAGKDTQYF

D gene: TRBD2
J gene: TRBJ2-7
V gene: TRBV5-1
clone size: -
CDR3 DNA: TGCGCCAGCAGCGAGGGCCTAGCGGGGTTCTCCTACGAGCAGTACTTC
CDR3 protein: CASSEGLAGFSYEQYF

D gene: -
J gene: TRBJ2-1
V gene: TRBV24-1
clone size: many
CDR3 DNA: TGTGCCACCAGTGACCGTCGCTCGACAGATGAGCAGTTCTTC
CDR3 protein: CATSDRRSTDEQFF

D gene: -
J gene: TRBJ1-1
V gene: TRBV21-1
clone size: -
CDR3 DNA: TGTGCCAGCAGCTTCCCGGGACAGGTGAACACTGAAGCTTTCTTT
CDR3 protein: CASSFPGQVNTEAFF

D gene: TRBD2
J gene: TRBJ2-7
V gene: TRBV20-1
clone size: -
CDR3 DNA: TGCAGTGCTAGAGATGCCGGACTAGCGGGAACCTACGAGCAGTACTTC
CDR3 protein: CSARDAGLAGTYEQYF

D gene: TRBD2
J gene: TRBJ2-3
V gene: TRBV4-2
clone size: few
CDR3 DNA: TGTGCCAGCAGCCAAGATAGAGAGGCGGGAGCAGATACGCAGTATTTT
CDR3 protein: CASSQDREAGADTQYF

D gene: TRBD2
J gene: TRBJ2-7
V gene: TRBV29-1
clone size: few
CDR3 DNA: TGCAGCGTTGAAGGACTAGCGGGGCTTCCGGGCGAGCAGTACTTC
CDR3 protein: CSVEGLAGLPGEQYF

D gene: TRBD1
J gene: TRBJ2-5
V gene: TRBV6-5
clone size: -
CDR3 DNA: TGTGCCAGCAGTTACGGGACAGGGGGTTCCCTTTCAAAAGAGACCCAGTACTTC
CDR3 protein: CASSYGTGGSLSKETQYF

D gene: -
J gene: TRBJ2-1
V gene: TRBV5-1
clone size: -
CDR3 DNA: TGCGCCAGCAGCTTGGAGGGGCGCGTGAAGGGGCATGAGCAGTTCTTC
CDR3 protein: CASSLEGRVKGHEQFF

D gene: TRBD2
J gene: TRBJ2-2
V gene: TRBV12-3/TRBV12-4
clone size: -
CDR3 DNA: TGTGCCAGCAGTTTCGGGGGGGCGCGAACCGGGGAGCTGTTTTTT
CDR3 protein: CASSFGGARTGELFF

D gene: TRBD2
J gene: TRBJ2-7
V gene: TRBV2
clone size: few
CDR3 DNA: TGTGCCAGCAGGACTAGCGGGATAATATACGAGCAGTACTTC
CDR3 protein: CASRTSGIIYEQYF

D gene: -
J gene: TRBJ2-5
V gene: TRBV6-5
clone size: many
CDR3 DNA: TGTGCCAGCAGTTACAGCAGAGGGGAGACCCAGTACTTC
CDR3 protein: CASSYSRGETQYF

D gene: -
J gene: TRBJ2-3
V gene: TRBV10-3
clone size: few
CDR3 DNA: TGTGCCATCAGCTACACAGATACGCAGTATTTT
CDR3 protein: CAISYTDTQYF